Each of the 9 T cell receptor beta chains below was sequenced from the same sample in a study of blood T cell repertoires in COVID-19. Measured with immunoSEQ multiplex PCR; TCRdb has only the in-frame clones, and not every one. This table holds a few hundred thousand clones, roughly nine tenths found once. Sample: peripheral blood. The receptors were gathered from a man between 18 and 29 years old who had recovered from COVID-19.

This clone was seen once. This chain links TRBV5-1 with TRBJ2-7, with 9 bases lining up with TRBD1. Germline CDR1 and CDR2: SGHRS and YFSETQ. The CDR3 is made up of 15 amino acids. V lost 4 bases, J lost 1 base, and 6 bases stayed unmatched. The CDR3 DNA reads TGCGCCAGCAGCCCGGGGACAGGGCTTTCCTACGAGCAGTACTTC. This sequence encodes CASSPGTGLSYEQYF.

V usage is TRBV5-6 and J usage is TRBJ2-2; 9 nucleotides align to TRBD2. Germline CDR1 reads SGHDT; CDR2 reads YYEEEE. The junction had 13 bases not matched to a gene; V was cut back by 1 base and J by 6 bases. This CDR3 region has 18 residues. The CDR3 bases are TGTGCCAGCAGCTTGTGGTATATGAGAGCGGGAGGTTCCGGGGAGCTGTTTTTT. It encodes CASSLWYMRAGGSGELFF.

The V call is TRBV2, the J call TRBJ2-1, with TRBD2 as a possible D gene (5 bases). With 7 bases removed from V and 0 bases from J, the gap between germline ends came to 13 bases. In germline, CDR1 is SNHLY, CDR2 FYNNEI. CDR3 size: 15 residues. In DNA form, the CDR3 reads TGTGCCAGCACCTGGACTCCCAGCTCCTACAATGAGCAGTTCTTC. Translated, it gives CASTWTPSSYNEQFF.

The rearrangement links TRBV4-2 to TRBJ1-2; D is unresolved. CDR3 length: 15 amino acids. V was cut by 1 base and J by 3 bases, with 12 bases left in between. The germline V gene has CDR1 LGHNA and CDR2 YNFKEQ. CDR3: CASSQVMSGYYGYTF. DNA of the CDR3: TGTGCCAGCAGCCAAGTTATGTCCGGGTACTATGGCTACACCTTC.

V gene TRBV18 combines with J gene TRBJ1-1; D is perhaps TRBD1 (6 bases). Germline V gives CDR1 KGHSH, CDR2 LQKENI. This CDR3 has 15 amino acids. The V gene lost 3 bases and the J gene lost 1 base, with 12 bases spanning the gap. DNA for the CDR3: TGTGCCAGCTCACCGGACCAGGGGAGGAACACTGAAGCTTTCTTT. This translates into CASSPDQGRNTEAFF.

The chain joins TRBV27 to TRBJ2-3, with D perhaps TRBD2 (5 bases). CDR3 length: 17 amino acids. CDR1 is MNHEY, CDR2 SMNVEV, per germline (reference sequence). Deletions cut 4 bases from V and 3 bases from J, with 20 bases between. In DNA, the CDR3 is TGTGCCAGCAGTTCTACCCGAGGGCCCTCTCGTACAGATACGCAGTATTTT. Its protein product is CASSSTRGPSRTDTQYF.

This clone showed up just a few times. CDR3 in amino acids: CAIRDRGSSNYGYTF. DNA for the CDR3: TGTGCCATCAGGGACAGGGGCTCCTCTAACTATGGCTACACCTTC. The rearrangement uses TRBV10-3 and TRBJ1-2, with 9 bases that match TRBD1. This CDR3 region has 15 residues. The V gene end was trimmed by 6 bases and the J gene end by 0 bases; junction bases not matched to a gene: 5. Germline CDR1 is ENHRY and CDR2 is SYGVKD.

The rearrangement joins TRBV19 to TRBJ2-2, with 11 nucleotides matching TRBD1. V gave up 0 bases and J gave up 0 bases; unmatched junction bases: 6. CDR1 and CDR2 from the germline V gene are LNHDA and SQIVND (reference sequence). The CDR3 length is 19 residues. As DNA, the CDR3 is TGTGCCAGTAGTATAGATCTATCGGGACAGGGGGCGAACACCGGGGAGCTGTTTTTT. Translated: CASSIDLSGQGANTGELFF. Full variable domain (outside the CDR3, taken from reference TRBV19 and TRBJ2-2): DGGITQSPKYLFRKEGQNVTLSCEQNLNHDAMYWYRQDPGQGLRLIYYSQIVNDFQKGDIAEGYSVSREKKESFPLTVTSAQKNPTAFYLCASSIDLSGQGANTGELFFGEGSRLTVL.

The chain couples TRBV27 to TRBJ1-5; D possibly corresponds to TRBD1 (5 bases). Trimming pared 6 bases from V and 6 bases from J, leaving 15 bases between. The CDR3 totals 14 residues. Looked up from germline, CDR1 is MNHEY and CDR2 is SMNVEV (reference sequence). In DNA, the CDR3 is TGTGCCAGCAGCCTAGGGGATGCGACTCAGCCCCAGCATTTT. This encodes CASSLGDATQPQHF.